These T cell receptor beta chains were read from a single sample in a study of CD4 T cells in relation to SARS-CoV-2 and coronaviruses. The antigens these receptors bind are not known. The assay was immunoSEQ multiplex PCR, and TCRdb's table has in-frame clones only and misses some. The sample consists of just over 15,000 clones, over 60% of them appearing once. Sequencing was performed on CD4+ T cells from PBMCs, cultured in vitro. The source of these receptors is a human donor in good health. Both conserved end residues are part of each CDR3. The order of the fields is V gene, J gene, CDR3 protein.

v_call: TRBV6-2/TRBV6-3; j_call: TRBJ2-1; cdr3_aa: CASSLGHPGYEQFF
v_call: TRBV7-2; j_call: TRBJ1-1; cdr3_aa: CASSLVVRGNTEAFF
v_call: TRBV6-4; j_call: TRBJ2-1; cdr3_aa: CASSAGGPYNEQFF
v_call: TRBV10-3; j_call: TRBJ2-2; cdr3_aa: CAIRGLGDGFTGELFF
v_call: TRBV30; j_call: TRBJ1-1; cdr3_aa: CAGYHPPEAFF
v_call: TRBV11-2; j_call: TRBJ2-2; cdr3_aa: CASSPYTESGELFF
v_call: TRBV19; j_call: TRBJ2-7; cdr3_aa: CASSIILGIAEQYF
v_call: TRBV12-3/TRBV12-4; j_call: TRBJ1-1; cdr3_aa: CASSSSQGAGAFF
v_call: TRBV3-1/TRBV3-2; j_call: TRBJ2-5; cdr3_aa: CASSQPGQGPRETQYF
v_call: TRBV3-1/TRBV3-2; j_call: TRBJ2-1; cdr3_aa: CASSQDVNSGSNEQFF
v_call: TRBV28; j_call: TRBJ1-5; cdr3_aa: CASTFPAGDRSGREHF
v_call: TRBV23-1; j_call: TRBJ2-7; cdr3_aa: CASTPVIEQYF
v_call: TRBV27; j_call: TRBJ1-4; cdr3_aa: CASRQGALEKLFF
v_call: TRBV5-1; j_call: TRBJ2-5; cdr3_aa: CASSLGTRVGETQYF
v_call: TRBV27; j_call: TRBJ1-5; cdr3_aa: CASSRNRASGNQPQHF
v_call: TRBV14; j_call: TRBJ1-4; cdr3_aa: CASSQGTAEKLFF
v_call: TRBV7-9; j_call: TRBJ2-3; cdr3_aa: CASSPNGALGTDTQYF
v_call: TRBV28; j_call: TRBJ2-2; cdr3_aa: CASSSSWGSTGELFF
v_call: TRBV6-2/TRBV6-3; j_call: TRBJ2-1; cdr3_aa: CASSYSKGALNNEQFF
v_call: TRBV6-5; j_call: TRBJ2-3; cdr3_aa: CASTLGQGTDTQYF
v_call: TRBV10-3; j_call: TRBJ2-3; cdr3_aa: CAIRRDRALSDTQYF
v_call: TRBV5-4; j_call: TRBJ1-6; cdr3_aa: CASSPGRTAHSALHF
v_call: TRBV5-4; j_call: TRBJ2-2; cdr3_aa: CASKSGRQNTGELFF
v_call: TRBV19; j_call: TRBJ1-5; cdr3_aa: CASSIRQGYSNQPQHF
v_call: TRBV6-5; j_call: TRBJ2-3; cdr3_aa: CASPRASGMVDTQYF
v_call: TRBV11-2; j_call: TRBJ2-5; cdr3_aa: CASSSPGGAGWETQYF
v_call: TRBV5-1; j_call: TRBJ1-4; cdr3_aa: CASSLESAANEKLFF
v_call: TRBV19; j_call: TRBJ1-6; cdr3_aa: CASSITANNSPLHF
v_call: TRBV19; j_call: TRBJ2-7; cdr3_aa: CASGTGNYEQYF
v_call: TRBV30; j_call: TRBJ2-4; cdr3_aa: CAWSGGNIQYF
v_call: TRBV12-3/TRBV12-4; j_call: TRBJ1-5; cdr3_aa: CASTSGGTQPQHF
v_call: TRBV3-1/TRBV3-2; j_call: TRBJ1-2; cdr3_aa: CASSDRTASYGYTF
v_call: TRBV7-9; j_call: TRBJ1-2; cdr3_aa: CASSLAGGAGYTF
v_call: TRBV3-1/TRBV3-2; j_call: TRBJ2-1; cdr3_aa: CASSQGGAGGNEQFF
v_call: TRBV18; j_call: TRBJ2-7; cdr3_aa: CASSPKIGLAGLYEQYF
v_call: TRBV14; j_call: TRBJ1-4; cdr3_aa: CASSRRGVVEEKLFF
v_call: TRBV19; j_call: TRBJ1-5; cdr3_aa: CASLPRTGGSQPQHF
v_call: TRBV20-1; j_call: TRBJ2-4; cdr3_aa: CSGGTGNIQYF
v_call: TRBV5-1; j_call: TRBJ2-2; cdr3_aa: CASSLRRAGGGTGELFF
v_call: TRBV2; j_call: TRBJ2-1; cdr3_aa: CASSVLNEQFF
v_call: TRBV7-3; j_call: TRBJ1-2; cdr3_aa: CASGSQANYGYTF
v_call: TRBV11-2; j_call: TRBJ1-3; cdr3_aa: CASSPDTRNTIYF
v_call: TRBV6-2/TRBV6-3; j_call: TRBJ2-3; cdr3_aa: CASSYRENPDTQYF
v_call: TRBV11-2; j_call: TRBJ2-7; cdr3_aa: CASSVGTSYEQYF
v_call: TRBV7-8; j_call: TRBJ2-7; cdr3_aa: CASSLGLAGGFAYEQYF
v_call: TRBV5-1; j_call: TRBJ2-1; cdr3_aa: CASSPRQGRYNEQFF
v_call: TRBV2; j_call: TRBJ1-5; cdr3_aa: CASTAHGGSGNQPQHF
v_call: TRBV6-5; j_call: TRBJ2-7; cdr3_aa: CASSYGIAGDYEQYF
v_call: TRBV12-3/TRBV12-4; j_call: TRBJ2-7; cdr3_aa: CASSSEYEQYF
v_call: TRBV5-1; j_call: TRBJ2-7; cdr3_aa: CASSPGQLAYEQYF
v_call: TRBV2; j_call: TRBJ2-7; cdr3_aa: CASQGLTGGQYEQYF
v_call: TRBV2; j_call: TRBJ2-5; cdr3_aa: CASSRQGEETQYF